This T cell receptor (beta chain) was captured in a study of T cell responses to AZD1222 COVID-19 vaccine. Study findings and constraints: There were repertoire samples only from the period after the peak T cell response. Most donors were white British and more were female, and clonal diversity was possibly underestimated. Breadth and depth of Spike-specific TCRs rose after two AZD1222 doses.

With regard to this clone: Its target is not known.

CDR1 is SGHNT and CDR2 is YYREEE in the germline V gene (reference sequence). This CDR3 has 15 amino acids. V was shortened by 4 bases and J by 2 bases, with 16 bases between the two germline ends. The table came from immunoSEQ multiplex PCR; TCRdb's copy has only in-frame clones and leaves some out. The repertoire holds more than 150,000 clones, with approximately 94% as singletons. The source of this sequence is an adult in good health. The sample was peripheral blood, taken on day 0 of AZD1222 vaccination. This chain uses TRBV5-4 with TRBJ2-7; no firm D call. The CDR3 sequence is CASSRRKDGPYEQYF. Here the CDR3 DNA reads TGTGCCAGCAGCCGTCGTAAGGACGGCCCCTACGAGCAGTACTTC.